This T cell receptor (beta chain) was sequenced in a study of shared clonotypes between healthy human individuals. Measured with immunoSEQ multiplex PCR; TCRdb has only the in-frame clones, and not every one. Of more than 2,000,000 clones listed, roughly nine tenths are singletons. The receptor's source is a man aged 18 to 35 in good health. The sequencing sample was made of naive CD4+ T cells sorted from blood. As for subset: CD45RA+ positively selected.

CDR3 nucleotide sequence: TGTGCCAGCAGTGAAGTGTCAGGGGGCGCCGAAACTAACTATGGCTACACCTTC. This sequence encodes CASSEVSGGAETNYGYTF. The chain recombines TRBV6-1 with TRBJ1-2; 8 bases are a match to TRBD1. J was trimmed by 0 bases and V by 1 base; bases with no gene match: 10. Germline values: CDR1 MNHNS, CDR2 SASEGT. The CDR3 consists of 18 residues.